The next 24 T cell receptor beta chains were all read from a single sample in a study of identical twins. In TCRdb, the 5' RACE reads were re-called with MiXCR into one record per CDR3 protein. The table has approximately 240,000 distinct CDR3 sequences, roughly an eighth seen once; the top ten hold 8.8%. Sequences were obtained from memory (CD45RO+) T cells sorted from blood. The receptor set was obtained from a woman between 18 and 30 years old in good health.

This clonotype was found a few times. The chain carries TRBV20-1 and TRBJ2-7; a weak D match, TRBD2 (6 bases). The CDR3 is made up of 12 amino acids. The germline V gene encodes CDR1 DFQATT and CDR2 SNEGSKA (reference sequence). With 6 bases removed from V and 5 bases from J, the gap between germline ends came to 14 bases. The CDR3 nucleotides read TGCAGTGCCTTCGCAGGGAGGAACGAGCAGTACTTC. Protein: CSAFAGRNEQYF.

This chain connects TRBV5-1 to TRBJ2-3; possibly TRBD2 for D (5 bases). The CDR3 covers 15 residues. V gave up 0 bases and J gave up 3 bases, with 11 bases separating them. Germline V gene sequence: CDR1 SGHRS, CDR2 YFSETQ. The CDR3: CASSLEVGVTDTQYF. The CDR3 DNA sequence: TGCGCCAGCAGCTTGGAGGTGGGAGTGACAGATACGCAGTATTTT.

This clonotype was counted a few times. The chain recombines TRBV10-2 with TRBJ2-3, with D tentatively TRBD2 (6 bases). Deletions cut 11 bases from V and 4 bases from J, with 19 bases between. The CDR3 has 14 amino acids. Looked up from germline, CDR1 is WSHSY and CDR2 is SAAADI. The CDR3 protein is CACRPRGTADTQYF. CDR3 coding DNA: TGCGCCTGCCGCCCTCGGGGGACCGCAGATACGCAGTATTTT.

The CDR3 reads CAWNWGGNTIYF. In DNA form, the CDR3 reads TGTGCCTGGAACTGGGGGGGAAACACCATATATTTT. The chain couples TRBV30 to TRBJ1-3; D may be TRBD1 (5 bases). The germline V gene encodes CDR1 GTSNPN and CDR2 SVGIG (reference sequence). This CDR3 spans 12 amino acids. Trimming removed 4 bases at V and 4 bases at J, with 8 bases between.

This clonotype has at least ten counts. The rearrangement links TRBV6-5 to TRBJ1-5; a possible D gene is TRBD1 (6 bases). Germline V gene lookup returns CDR1 MNHEY and CDR2 SVGAGI. The germline V and J ends were trimmed by 3 bases and 4 bases, with 13 bases remaining between them. This CDR3 has 15 amino acids. CDR3 region: CASSYLSGANQPQHF. The CDR3 DNA sequence: TGTGCCAGCAGTTATTTATCAGGGGCGAATCAGCCCCAGCATTTT.

This clonotype was detected only a few times. This chain joins TRBV20-1 and TRBJ1-1; 7 bases fit TRBD1. CDR3 length equals 14 residues. Germline loops: CDR1 DFQATT, CDR2 SNEGSKA (reference sequence). V gave up 1 base and J gave up 4 bases; unmatched junction bases: 6. CDR3 sequence (DNA): TGCAGTGCTAGAGTGACAGGGAGAGGCACTGAAGCTTTCTTT. Residues: CSARVTGRGTEAFF.

This clonotype was counted a few times. This rearrangement joins TRBV20-1 to TRBJ2-1; 12 bases fit TRBD2. V lost 6 bases and J lost 3; bases outside the gene matches: 6. CDR3 length: 15 residues. CDR1 DFQATT and CDR2 SNEGSKA come from the germline V gene (reference sequence). CDR3 bases: TGCAGTGCCGGACTAGCGGGATTTCTCTACAATGAGCAGTTCTTC. Its protein is CSAGLAGFLYNEQFF.

This clonotype has a handful of counts. This sequence joins TRBV5-1 and TRBJ2-2; D unclear. CDR3 size: 12 residues. Trimming stripped 6 bases from V and 5 bases from J, with 8 bases between. Germline values: CDR1 SGHRS, CDR2 YFSETQ. CDR3 nucleotides: TGCGCCAGCATGGGATTTACCGGGGAGCTGTTTTTT. Encoded protein: CASMGFTGELFF.

The chain has TRBV27 and TRBJ1-1, with 8 bases fitting TRBD1. The CDR3 has 15 amino acids. Germline CDR1 is MNHEY and CDR2 is SMNVEV (reference sequence). The ends lost 2 bases at V and 4 bases at J; junction bases unmatched: 6. The CDR3 nucleotides read TGTGCCAGCAGTTTACGACAGGGGAGGACCACTGAAGCTTTCTTT. Its protein product is CASSLRQGRTTEAFF.

CDR3 nucleotides: TGCAGTGCTCCTAAGGGTAGCGGGAGAAAGAATGAGCAGTTCTTC. It codes for CSAPKGSGRKNEQFF. The rearrangement links TRBV20-1 to TRBJ2-1, with TRBD2 identical over 9 bases. The ends lost 5 bases at V and 7 bases at J; junction bases unmatched: 12. This CDR3 has 15 residues. CDR1 and CDR2 (germline): DFQATT, SNEGSKA (reference sequence).

The chain combines TRBV20-1 with TRBJ2-5, with 9 bases identical to TRBD2. Losses at the gene ends were 4 bases for V and 5 bases for J; bases not matched to a gene: 5. Germline CDR1 DFQATT, CDR2 SNEGSKA (reference sequence). The length of the CDR3 is 13 residues. Here the CDR3 DNA reads TGCAGTGCTACACCCGGGACTAGCGAGACCCAGTACTTC. Translating gives CSATPGTSETQYF.

This clonotype was counted a few times. The V gene is TRBV12-3 or TRBV12-4, the J gene TRBJ1-6; 8 nucleotides match TRBD1. The V and J ends lost 6 bases and 4 bases, in that order; junction bases with no gene match: 5. The CDR3 spans 15 residues. CDR3 DNA sequence: TGTGCCAGCAGAACCGGGACAGGTTATAATTCACCCCTCCACTTT. The encoded protein is CASRTGTGYNSPLHF.

The chain is built from TRBV7-2 and TRBJ2-5, with D tentatively TRBD2 (7 bases). The germline V and J ends were trimmed by 1 base and 2 bases, with 14 bases remaining between them. Germline CDR1 reads SGHTA; CDR2 reads FQGNSA. This CDR3 is built from 16 residues. The CDR3 DNA sequence: TGTGCCAGCAGCTTAGGGGCAGGGAGGGGGCAAGAGACCCAGTACTTC. This sequence encodes CASSLGAGRGQETQYF.

V and J are TRBV7-8 and TRBJ2-2, with no clear D. Germline-derived CDR1 and CDR2 are SGHVS and FQNEAQ. The V end lost 5 bases, the J end lost 3 bases, and 7 bases lay between the germline ends. The CDR3 totals 13 residues. The chain's CDR3 is CASSPEYTGELFF. DNA for the CDR3: TGTGCCAGCAGCCCCGAATACACCGGGGAGCTGTTTTTT. The full variable domain, rest sourced from reference TRBV7-8 and TRBJ2-2, is GAGVSQSPRYKVAKRGQDVALRCDPISGHVSLFWYQQALGQGPEFLTYFQNEAQLDKSGLPSDRFFAERPEGSVSTLKIQRTQQEDSAVYLCASSPEYTGELFFGEGSRLTVL.

This clonotype is a singleton in its sample. The rearrangement links TRBV20-1 to TRBJ2-1, with D hard to call. The V gene's germline CDR1 is DFQATT and CDR2 SNEGSKA (reference sequence). This CDR3 spans 14 amino acids. V lost 5 bases, J lost 5 bases, and 16 bases lay in between. The CDR3 here is CSASTGPRNNEQFF. In DNA, the CDR3 is TGCAGTGCTTCAACCGGGCCCCGAAACAATGAGCAGTTCTTC.

This clonotype came up many times. This chain joins TRBV6-5 and TRBJ2-3; 9 bases fit TRBD2. V shed 5 bases, J shed 2 bases, and the junction held 5 bases outside the gene matches. The length of the CDR3 is 15 residues. Per germline, CDR1 MNHEY and CDR2 SVGAGI. The CDR3 protein is CASSNRLAVTDTQYF. DNA of the CDR3: TGTGCCAGCAGTAACCGACTAGCGGTCACAGATACGCAGTATTTT.

Many counts were recorded for this clonotype. V is TRBV3-1 and J is TRBJ2-7; D is unclear. Per the germline V gene, CDR1 is LGHDT and CDR2 is YNNKEL (reference sequence). The V end lost 2 bases, the J end lost 1 base, and 6 bases lay between the germline ends. The CDR3 sequence is 13 residues long. As DNA, the CDR3 is TGTGCCAGCAGCCAACACGAGTCCTACGAGCAGTACTTC. Protein: CASSQHESYEQYF.

Comments on this clonotype: Compared with germline, one end of the junction differs, possibly owing to a read error. The rearrangement uses TRBV20-1 and TRBJ2-3, with a weak D call TRBD1 (6 bases). The CDR3 spans 17 residues. The germline gives CDR1 DFQATT, CDR2 SNEGSKA (reference sequence). The CDR3 DNA follows: TGCAGTACTAGAGATACCTACAGGGCCCCTCACACAGATACGCAGTATTTT. Translation gives CSTRDTYRAPHTDTQYF.

This rearrangement joins TRBV19 to TRBJ1-1; 7 nucleotides align to TRBD1. Unmatched junction bases numbered 6, after V lost 6 bases and J lost 5 bases. Germline loops: CDR1 LNHDA, CDR2 SQIVND (reference sequence). The CDR3 is 13 amino acids. CDR3 DNA: TGTGCCAGTAGCTTGGGACAGAGGACTGAAGCTTTCTTT. Protein sequence: CASSLGQRTEAFF.

The chain couples TRBV20-1 to TRBJ2-7; no definite D call. V was trimmed by 3 bases and J by 3 bases, leaving 9 bases between them. CDR1 and CDR2 (germline): DFQATT, SNEGSKA (reference sequence). The CDR3 runs to 12 residues. The CDR3 here is CSASYGIYEQYF. CDR3 DNA: TGCAGTGCTAGCTACGGCATCTACGAGCAGTACTTC.

V is TRBV18 and J is TRBJ2-7; D remains ambiguous. Germline values: CDR1 KGHSH, CDR2 LQKENI. This CDR3 region has 13 residues. Deletions cut 3 bases from V and 6 bases from J, with 12 bases between. The CDR3 protein is CASSPSRPSEQYF. The CDR3 nucleotides read TGTGCCAGCTCACCGTCCAGGCCCAGCGAGCAGTACTTC.

The rearrangement uses TRBV20-1 and TRBJ2-3; possible D gene TRBD1, 5 bases. Germline CDR1 DFQATT, CDR2 SNEGSKA (reference sequence). Trimming took 5 bases from V and 1 from J, leaving 10 bases between them. The CDR3 is made up of 13 amino acids. The CDR3 region is CSAQGDGTDTQYF. The CDR3 bases are TGCAGTGCTCAAGGGGATGGCACAGATACGCAGTATTTT.

This clonotype has only a few counts. The chain is built from TRBV10-3 and TRBJ2-7; 15 bases align to TRBD2. Germline V gene sequence: CDR1 ENHRY, CDR2 SYGVKD. The CDR3 runs 18 residues. The junction had 9 bases not matched to a gene; V was cut back by 6 bases and J by 0 bases. The CDR3 region is CAIRTGLAGGPSSYEQYF. The CDR3 DNA reads TGTGCCATCAGGACCGGACTAGCGGGAGGGCCTAGCTCCTACGAGCAGTACTTC.

The J gene is TRBJ2-4, the V gene TRBV20-1; 8 bases agree with TRBD1. V gave up 3 bases and J gave up 0 bases; unmatched junction bases: 4. The CDR3 is made up of 15 amino acids. Germline V lookup: CDR1 DFQATT, CDR2 SNEGSKA (reference sequence). The CDR3 DNA is TGCAGTGCTAGTATCAGGGGGCTAGCCAAAAACATTCAGTACTTC. It codes for CSASIRGLAKNIQYF.